This T cell receptor beta chain was sequenced in a study of T cells in Graves' hyperthyroidism and ophthalmopathy. The wider study: Blood from the periphery was taken at initial diagnosis, before any treatment.

The germline V gene encodes CDR1 SGHRS and CDR2 YFSETQ. The CDR3 is 15 residues long. Concerning this clonotype itself: Mismatch with germline at one junction end may stem from a read error.

Graves' hyperthyroidism without ophthalmopathy progression within 18 months was termed stable. Patients showing uncontrolled infection, other autoimmune disease, pregnancy or lactation were ineligible. The investigators amplified TCR beta CDR3 regions from RNA transcripts. A set of HTBI primers served as the primers for a first-round RT-PCR of the TCR CDR3. TCRdb fed the multiplex PCR reads into MiXCR, producing one record per CDR3 protein. The sample carries just under 750,000 distinct CDR3 sequences, 30% to 40% recorded once. The TCR sequence derives from a woman between 35 and 50 years old with Graves' hyperthyroidism. Input material: blood. The chain combines TRBV5-1 with TRBJ2-2; 7 nucleotides align to TRBD2. CDR3 protein: CTSSYLRGDTGELFF. The CDR3 nucleotides are TGCACCAGCAGCTACCTACGGGGGGACACCGGGGAGCTGTTTTTT.